A selection of T cell receptor beta chains follows, all from one sample in a study of blood T cells in healthy people across ages. In TCRdb, the 5' RACE reads were re-called with MiXCR into one record per CDR3 protein. The sample carries about 970,000 distinct CDR3 sequences, roughly half recorded once. Material: blood. The receptors were gathered from a woman aged 60-70 years in good health. Each CDR3 is given with its conserved first and last residue. Fields, in order: V gene, D gene, J gene, clone size, CDR3 protein, CDR3 DNA. The D gene is left open where the match is weak. A clone size is listed for some rows: how often the clone was seen (once, few, many), or a class if it is expanded.

v_gene: TRBV12-3/TRBV12-4
d_gene: .
j_gene: TRBJ2-7
abundance: .
CDR3aa: CASRLTASSYEQYF
CDR3nt: TGTGCCAGCAGACTGACCGCGAGCTCCTACGAGCAGTACTTC

v_gene: TRBV7-9
d_gene: TRBD2
j_gene: TRBJ2-2
abundance: .
CDR3aa: CASSFRLAPGELFF
CDR3nt: TGTGCCAGCAGCTTCAGACTAGCTCCCGGGGAGCTGTTTTTT

v_gene: TRBV2
d_gene: TRBD2
j_gene: TRBJ2-3
abundance: .
CDR3aa: CASSELFWREGRDTQYF
CDR3nt: TGTGCCAGCAGTGAACTCTTCTGGCGGGAGGGTCGAGATACGCAGTATTTT

v_gene: TRBV6-5
d_gene: .
j_gene: TRBJ2-5
abundance: .
CDR3aa: CASSSDGLQETQYF
CDR3nt: TGTGCCAGCAGCTCTGACGGACTCCAAGAGACCCAGTACTTC

v_gene: TRBV5-1
d_gene: .
j_gene: TRBJ2-2
abundance: .
CDR3aa: CASGRDGNTGELFF
CDR3nt: TGCGCCAGTGGGAGAGACGGAAACACCGGGGAGCTGTTTTTT

v_gene: TRBV4-2
d_gene: TRBD2
j_gene: TRBJ2-3
abundance: .
CDR3aa: CASSQGTSGYTDTQYF
CDR3nt: TGTGCCAGCAGCCAGGGGACTAGCGGTTACACAGATACGCAGTATTTT

v_gene: TRBV11-2
d_gene: .
j_gene: TRBJ2-7
abundance: .
CDR3aa: CASSKRETDPSYEQYF
CDR3nt: TGTGCCAGCAGCAAAAGGGAGACGGACCCTTCCTACGAGCAGTACTTC

v_gene: TRBV20-1
d_gene: .
j_gene: TRBJ2-1
abundance: .
CDR3aa: CCAFARSPYNEQFF
CDR3nt: TGCTGTGCTTTTGCCCGGAGCCCTTACAATGAGCAGTTCTTC

v_gene: TRBV10-2
d_gene: .
j_gene: TRBJ1-5
abundance: .
CDR3aa: CASSELTGNQPQHF
CDR3nt: TGCGCCAGCAGTGAGTTAACAGGGAATCAGCCCCAGCATTTT

v_gene: TRBV5-1
d_gene: .
j_gene: TRBJ2-3
abundance: .
CDR3aa: CASSLSGRDTQYF
CDR3nt: TGCGCCAGCAGCTTGTCGGGGCGAGATACGCAGTATTTT

v_gene: TRBV4-1
d_gene: .
j_gene: TRBJ2-1
abundance: .
CDR3aa: CASSQEKDVPTYNEQFF
CDR3nt: TGCGCCAGCAGCCAAGAGAAGGACGTCCCAACGTACAATGAGCAGTTCTTC

v_gene: TRBV7-9
d_gene: .
j_gene: TRBJ2-3
abundance: .
CDR3aa: CASSPGQISTDTQYF
CDR3nt: TGTGCCAGCAGCCCCGGACAGATAAGCACAGATACGCAGTATTTT

v_gene: TRBV7-2
d_gene: TRBD1
j_gene: TRBJ2-4
abundance: .
CDR3aa: CASSLDRSFYKQYF
CDR3nt: TGTGCCAGCAGCTTGGACAGGTCCTTCTACAAGCAGTACTTC

v_gene: TRBV4-1
d_gene: TRBD2
j_gene: TRBJ2-7
abundance: few
CDR3aa: CASSRGLAGGRYEQYF
CDR3nt: TGCGCCAGCAGCAGGGGACTAGCGGGAGGGAGGTACGAGCAGTACTTC

v_gene: TRBV7-2
d_gene: .
j_gene: TRBJ2-7
abundance: few
CDR3aa: CASSLRYAKGPYEQYF
CDR3nt: TGTGCCAGCAGCTTAAGGTACGCCAAAGGACCCTACGAGCAGTACTTC

v_gene: TRBV29-1
d_gene: .
j_gene: TRBJ1-1
abundance: .
CDR3aa: CSVESRGKNTEAFF
CDR3nt: TGCAGCGTTGAATCAAGGGGGAAGAACACTGAAGCTTTCTTT

v_gene: TRBV2
d_gene: TRBD1
j_gene: TRBJ1-6
abundance: .
CDR3aa: CASSVRTGDSPLHF
CDR3nt: TGTGCCAGCAGTGTTAGGACAGGGGATTCACCCCTCCACTTT

v_gene: TRBV29-1
d_gene: .
j_gene: TRBJ2-7
abundance: few
CDR3aa: CSVALGPSYEQYF
CDR3nt: TGCAGCGTTGCTCTAGGGCCCTCCTACGAGCAGTACTTC

v_gene: TRBV4-1
d_gene: TRBD1
j_gene: TRBJ2-7
abundance: few
CDR3aa: CASSQERTGAHYEQYF
CDR3nt: TGCGCCAGCAGCCAAGAAAGGACAGGGGCCCACTACGAGCAGTACTTC

v_gene: TRBV6-1
d_gene: TRBD1
j_gene: TRBJ2-1
abundance: once
CDR3aa: CASSGGTVNLGDEQFF
CDR3nt: TGTGCCAGCAGTGGGGGGACAGTGAATCTGGGCGATGAGCAGTTCTTC

v_gene: TRBV28
d_gene: .
j_gene: TRBJ1-2
abundance: few
CDR3aa: CASSPSAVGWSGYTF
CDR3nt: TGTGCCAGCAGTCCATCGGCGGTCGGCTGGTCTGGCTACACCTTC

v_gene: TRBV4-1
d_gene: .
j_gene: TRBJ2-7
abundance: few
CDR3aa: CASSQVVGQDWNQYF
CDR3nt: TGCGCCAGCAGCCAAGTGGTGGGGCAGGACTGGAACCAGTACTTC

v_gene: TRBV9
d_gene: TRBD2
j_gene: TRBJ2-5
abundance: few
CDR3aa: CASSVVGLAGRETQYF
CDR3nt: TGTGCCAGCAGCGTAGTGGGACTAGCGGGACGGGAGACCCAGTACTTC

v_gene: TRBV28
d_gene: TRBD2
j_gene: TRBJ2-1
abundance: .
CDR3aa: CASSSKTLAGAGHEQFF
CDR3nt: TGTGCCAGCAGTTCAAAGACTTTAGCGGGAGCTGGGCATGAGCAGTTCTTC

v_gene: TRBV20-1
d_gene: TRBD2
j_gene: TRBJ2-7
abundance: once
CDR3aa: CSASPRTSGSGGEQYF
CDR3nt: TGCAGTGCTAGCCCCCGAACTAGCGGGAGCGGCGGCGAGCAGTACTTC

v_gene: TRBV11-2
d_gene: .
j_gene: TRBJ2-3
abundance: few
CDR3aa: CASSLGTGFLEDTQYF
CDR3nt: TGTGCCAGCAGCTTGGGTACAGGGTTTTTAGAAGATACGCAGTATTTT

v_gene: TRBV12-3/TRBV12-4
d_gene: .
j_gene: TRBJ1-6
abundance: .
CDR3aa: CASSEQGQYSPLHF
CDR3nt: TGTGCCAGCAGTGAGCAGGGGCAGTATTCACCCCTCCACTTT

v_gene: TRBV28
d_gene: TRBD1
j_gene: TRBJ2-4
abundance: .
CDR3aa: CASSSGSGTVNIQYF
CDR3nt: TGTGCCAGCAGTTCGGGATCCGGGACAGTAAACATTCAGTACTTC

v_gene: TRBV7-2
d_gene: .
j_gene: TRBJ1-1
abundance: .
CDR3aa: CASSLVGRETEAFF
CDR3nt: TGTGCCAGCAGCTTAGTTGGCAGGGAGACTGAAGCTTTCTTT

v_gene: TRBV12-3/TRBV12-4
d_gene: .
j_gene: TRBJ2-7
abundance: few
CDR3aa: CASSFERLRPSEQYF
CDR3nt: TGTGCCAGCAGTTTTGAACGGTTAAGGCCCTCCGAGCAGTACTTC

v_gene: TRBV12-3/TRBV12-4
d_gene: TRBD2
j_gene: TRBJ2-3
abundance: .
CDR3aa: CASSFRHSSGRRADTQYF
CDR3nt: TGTGCCAGCAGTTTTCGGCATTCGAGCGGGAGAAGAGCAGATACGCAGTATTTT

v_gene: TRBV14
d_gene: TRBD2
j_gene: TRBJ2-3
abundance: .
CDR3aa: CASSQYSGRTDTQYF
CDR3nt: TGTGCCAGCAGCCAATATAGCGGGAGGACAGATACGCAGTATTTT

v_gene: TRBV12-3/TRBV12-4
d_gene: .
j_gene: TRBJ2-3
abundance: .
CDR3aa: CASSCVVASTDTQYF
CDR3nt: TGTGCCAGCAGTTGCGTCGTTGCTAGCACAGATACGCAGTATTTT

v_gene: TRBV6-2/TRBV6-3
d_gene: TRBD2
j_gene: TRBJ2-7
abundance: .
CDR3aa: CASSTESGLAGGPPYEQYF
CDR3nt: TGTGCCAGCAGTACTGAGTCGGGACTAGCGGGAGGGCCGCCCTACGAGCAGTACTTC

v_gene: TRBV28
d_gene: .
j_gene: TRBJ1-5
abundance: .
CDR3aa: CAGRGSYSNQPQHF
CDR3nt: TGTGCCGGCCGGGGGTCCTATAGCAATCAGCCCCAGCATTTT

v_gene: TRBV28
d_gene: .
j_gene: TRBJ1-5
abundance: once
CDR3aa: CASSSSGDIGQPQHF
CDR3nt: TGTGCCAGCAGTTCCTCAGGGGACATAGGTCAGCCCCAGCATTTT

v_gene: TRBV27
d_gene: .
j_gene: TRBJ2-7
abundance: .
CDR3aa: CASSSTSGVPYF
CDR3nt: TGTGCCAGCAGTTCTACGTCAGGGGTCCCGTACTTC

v_gene: TRBV20-1
d_gene: .
j_gene: TRBJ2-4
abundance: few
CDR3aa: CSARDRPRGGNIQYF
CDR3nt: TGCAGTGCTAGAGATCGCCCGCGTGGTGGGAACATTCAGTACTTC

v_gene: TRBV6-1
d_gene: .
j_gene: TRBJ2-5
abundance: few
CDR3aa: CASSAVTRETQYF
CDR3nt: TGTGCCAGCAGTGCTGTGACGAGGGAGACCCAGTACTTC

v_gene: TRBV24-1
d_gene: .
j_gene: TRBJ1-5
abundance: few
CDR3aa: CATSDLEGNQPQHF
CDR3nt: TGTGCCACCAGTGATTTAGAAGGCAATCAGCCCCAGCATTTT

v_gene: TRBV10-1
d_gene: .
j_gene: TRBJ2-7
abundance: .
CDR3aa: CASTEDGGPGYEQYF
CDR3nt: TGCGCCAGCACCGAAGATGGGGGGCCGGGCTACGAGCAGTACTTC

v_gene: TRBV29-1
d_gene: .
j_gene: TRBJ2-1
abundance: .
CDR3aa: CSVDRTRARNEQFF
CDR3nt: TGCAGCGTTGACCGGACCAGGGCTCGTAATGAGCAGTTCTTC

v_gene: TRBV10-3
d_gene: TRBD1
j_gene: TRBJ1-1
abundance: .
CDR3aa: CAISEFPGTGSPEAFF
CDR3nt: TGTGCCATCAGTGAGTTCCCTGGGACAGGGTCGCCAGAAGCTTTCTTT

v_gene: TRBV6-5
d_gene: TRBD1
j_gene: TRBJ1-1
abundance: .
CDR3aa: CASTQGASTEAFF
CDR3nt: TGTGCCAGCACACAGGGGGCCAGCACTGAAGCTTTCTTT

v_gene: TRBV4-2
d_gene: TRBD2
j_gene: TRBJ2-3
abundance: .
CDR3aa: CASSQDSSGPSTDTQYF
CDR3nt: TGTGCCAGCAGCCAAGACTCTAGCGGGCCTAGCACAGATACGCAGTATTTT

v_gene: TRBV12-3/TRBV12-4
d_gene: .
j_gene: TRBJ1-6
abundance: few
CDR3aa: CASSLQAIYSPLHF
CDR3nt: TGTGCCAGCAGCCTTCAAGCAATTTATTCACCCCTCCACTTT

v_gene: TRBV12-3/TRBV12-4
d_gene: .
j_gene: TRBJ1-4
abundance: .
CDR3aa: CASSPPGLLGKLFF
CDR3nt: TGTGCCAGCAGTCCCCCAGGTTTACTGGGGAAACTGTTTTTT

v_gene: TRBV4-3
d_gene: TRBD2
j_gene: TRBJ2-2
abundance: few
CDR3aa: CASSQERLAITGELFF
CDR3nt: TGCGCCAGCAGCCAGGAAAGACTAGCTATCACCGGGGAGCTGTTTTTT

v_gene: TRBV2
d_gene: TRBD2
j_gene: TRBJ2-5
abundance: .
CDR3aa: CASSMREGEKTQYF
CDR3nt: TGTGCCAGCAGTATGCGGGAGGGTGAGAAGACCCAGTACTTC

v_gene: TRBV7-6
d_gene: .
j_gene: TRBJ2-3
abundance: few
CDR3aa: CASSLLRVGTVTDTQYF
CDR3nt: TGTGCCAGCAGCTTGTTAAGGGTTGGTACGGTCACAGATACGCAGTATTTT

v_gene: TRBV28
d_gene: .
j_gene: TRBJ2-6
abundance: .
CDR3aa: CVSSSPGWANVLTF
CDR3nt: TGTGTCAGCAGTTCTCCAGGCTGGGCCAACGTCCTGACTTTC